This T cell receptor (beta chain) was captured in a study of T cell repertoires in cytomegalovirus infection (dated by TCRdb to about 2019). Study-level background: The HLA type of each donor mattered for the analysis, because public TCR beta signatures pointed to carriage of CMV infection along with the matching HLA type. Summary of the overall study and its limitations: The ex vivo response was dominated by HLA-C-restricted CMV-specific TCR beta clonotypes, which also provided the single most frequent clonotype in two of eight donors. Carriers of CMV infection plus the relevant HLA type were discriminated by the cumulative frequency of public TCR beta family members in the study cohort and in an independent approximately 350-donor cohort.

Reads for this sample came from an Illumina HiSeq 1500. TCRdb reran the public reads through fastp at Q25 and MiXCR, keeping productive beta chains. Rows with a matching CDR3 protein are joined into one entry that keeps the most common DNA and genes. The sample profile shows fewer than 550,000 distinct CDR3 sequences; roughly 12% of them were found once. 9.5% to 13% of the sample comes from the top ten. Including the terminal cysteine and phenylalanine, the CDR3 comprises 15 residues. Only the CDR3 portion is preserved as DNA: 45 bases, with reading frame beginning at the first base. V lost 0 bases and J lost 3 bases, and the count of bases not matched to a germline gene is 5. The CDR1 and CDR2 encoded by the germline V gene (reference sequence) are DFQATT and SNEGSKA. With regard to this clonotype: Its specific antigen is unknown. Base qualities are missing; no much larger clone stands one base away.

The chain joins TRBV20-1 to TRBJ2-7, with 10 bases matching TRBD2. The sequencing sample was made of PBMCs. The TCR comes from a human donor in good health (CMV status not recorded). Some clones in this sample may be carry-over from other donors' samples. The DNA is as follows: TGCAGTGCTAGAGATTTGCCTAGCGGGAGCTACGAGCAGTACTTC. This translates into CSARDLPSGSYEQYF.